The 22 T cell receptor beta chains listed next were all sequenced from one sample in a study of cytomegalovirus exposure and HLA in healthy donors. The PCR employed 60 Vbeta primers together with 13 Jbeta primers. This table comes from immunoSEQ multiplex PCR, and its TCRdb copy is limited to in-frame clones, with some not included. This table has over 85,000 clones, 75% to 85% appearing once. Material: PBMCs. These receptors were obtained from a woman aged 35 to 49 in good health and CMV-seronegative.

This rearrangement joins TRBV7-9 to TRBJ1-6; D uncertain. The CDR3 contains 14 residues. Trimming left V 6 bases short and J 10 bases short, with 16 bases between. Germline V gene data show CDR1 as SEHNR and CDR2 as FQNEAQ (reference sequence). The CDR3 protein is CASSPTEAPSPLHF. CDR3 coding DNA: TGTGCCAGCAGTCCCACGGAGGCTCCCTCACCCCTCCACTTT.

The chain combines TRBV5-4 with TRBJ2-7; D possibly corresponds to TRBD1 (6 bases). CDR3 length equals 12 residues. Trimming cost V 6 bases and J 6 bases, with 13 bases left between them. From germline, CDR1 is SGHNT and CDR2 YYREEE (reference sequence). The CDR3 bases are TGTGCCAGCAACCCCCTGGGGGCCGAGCAGTACTTC. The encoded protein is CASNPLGAEQYF.

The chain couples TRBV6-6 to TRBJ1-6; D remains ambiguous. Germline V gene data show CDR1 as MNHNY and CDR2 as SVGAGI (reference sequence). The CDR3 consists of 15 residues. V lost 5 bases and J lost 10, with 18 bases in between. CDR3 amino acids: CASSLHEASDSPLHF. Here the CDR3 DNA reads TGTGCCAGCAGTCTCCATGAGGCCTCCGACTCACCCCTCCACTTT.

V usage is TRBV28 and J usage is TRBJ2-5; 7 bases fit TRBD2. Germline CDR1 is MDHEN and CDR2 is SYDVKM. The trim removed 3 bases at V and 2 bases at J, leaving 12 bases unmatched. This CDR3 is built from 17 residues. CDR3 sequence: CASSLVGRGAYQETQYF. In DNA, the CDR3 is TGTGCCAGCAGTTTGGTTGGGAGGGGAGCCTATCAAGAGACCCAGTACTTC.

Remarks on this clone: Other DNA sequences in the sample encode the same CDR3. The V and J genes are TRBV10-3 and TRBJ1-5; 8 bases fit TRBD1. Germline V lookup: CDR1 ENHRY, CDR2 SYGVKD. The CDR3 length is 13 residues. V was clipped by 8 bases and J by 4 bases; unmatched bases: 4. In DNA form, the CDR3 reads TGTGCCATCGGGGGGACAGGTAATCAGCCCCAGCATTTT. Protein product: CAIGGTGNQPQHF.

The CDR3 sequence is CASSLPWPNEQFF. The DNA of the CDR3 is TGTGCCAGCAGCTTACCGTGGCCCAATGAGCAGTTCTTC. This sequence joins TRBV7-2 and TRBJ2-1, with D unresolved. V was cut by 2 bases and J by 6 bases, with 8 bases left in between. Germline loops: CDR1 SGHTA, CDR2 FQGNSA. The CDR3 runs 13 residues.

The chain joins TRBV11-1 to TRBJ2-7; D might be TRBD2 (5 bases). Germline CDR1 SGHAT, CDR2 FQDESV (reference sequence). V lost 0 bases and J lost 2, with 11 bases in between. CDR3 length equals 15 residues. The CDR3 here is CASSLATGIAYEQYF. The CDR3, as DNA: TGTGCCAGCAGCTTAGCGACGGGAATCGCCTACGAGCAGTACTTC.

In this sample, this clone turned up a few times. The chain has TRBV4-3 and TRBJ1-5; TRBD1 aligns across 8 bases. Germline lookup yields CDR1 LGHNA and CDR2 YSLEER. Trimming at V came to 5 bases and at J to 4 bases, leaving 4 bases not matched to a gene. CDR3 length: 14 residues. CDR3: CASSLGQGNQPQHF. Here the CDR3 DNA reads TGCGCCAGCAGCTTAGGACAGGGTAATCAGCCCCAGCATTTT.

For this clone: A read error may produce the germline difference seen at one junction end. This CDR3 is CASSPGTGGLGPF. Here the CDR3 DNA reads TGCGCCAGCAGCCCTGGGACAGGGGGGCTCGGCCCCTTC. The chain uses TRBV5-1 and TRBJ1-2; TRBD1 agrees at 11 bases. Germline V gives CDR1 SGHRS, CDR2 YFSETQ. The CDR3 sequence is 13 residues long.

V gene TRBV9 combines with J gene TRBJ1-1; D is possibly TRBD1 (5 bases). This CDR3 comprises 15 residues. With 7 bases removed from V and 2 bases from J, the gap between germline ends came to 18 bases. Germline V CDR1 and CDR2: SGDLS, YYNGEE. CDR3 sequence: CASAPDSLANTEAFF. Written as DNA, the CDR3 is TGTGCCAGCGCCCCAGACAGCTTAGCAAACACTGAAGCTTTCTTT.

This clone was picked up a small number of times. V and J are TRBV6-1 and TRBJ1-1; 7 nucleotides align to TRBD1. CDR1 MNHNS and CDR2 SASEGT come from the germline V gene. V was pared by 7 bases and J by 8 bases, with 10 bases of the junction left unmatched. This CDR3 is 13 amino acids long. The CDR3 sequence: CASTDDLTGEAFF. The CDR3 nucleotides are TGTGCCAGCACTGACGATCTGACAGGGGAAGCTTTCTTT.

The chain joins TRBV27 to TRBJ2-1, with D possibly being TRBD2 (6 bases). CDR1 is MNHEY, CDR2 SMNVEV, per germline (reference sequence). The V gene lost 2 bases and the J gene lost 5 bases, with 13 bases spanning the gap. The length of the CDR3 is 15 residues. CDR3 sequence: CASSLGWGEHNEQFF. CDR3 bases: TGTGCCAGCAGTTTAGGATGGGGGGAACACAATGAGCAGTTCTTC.

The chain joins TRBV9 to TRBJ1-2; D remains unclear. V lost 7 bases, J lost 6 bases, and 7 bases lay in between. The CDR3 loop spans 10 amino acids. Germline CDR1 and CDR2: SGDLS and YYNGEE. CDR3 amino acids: CASAGNGYTF. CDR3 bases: TGTGCCAGCGCGGGGAATGGCTACACCTTC.

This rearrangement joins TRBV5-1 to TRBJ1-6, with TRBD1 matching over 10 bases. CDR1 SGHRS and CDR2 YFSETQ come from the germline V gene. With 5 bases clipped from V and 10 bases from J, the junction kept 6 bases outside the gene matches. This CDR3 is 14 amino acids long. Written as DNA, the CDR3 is TGCGCCAGCAGGCTCGGACAGGGGGAATCACCCCTCCACTTT. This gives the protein CASRLGQGESPLHF. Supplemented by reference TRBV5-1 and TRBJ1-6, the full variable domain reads KAGVTQTPRYLIKTRGQQVTLSCSPISGHRSVSWYQQTPGQGLQFLFEYFSETQRNKGNFPGRFSGRQFSNSRSEMNVSTLELGDSALYLCASRLGQGESPLHFGNGTRLTVT.

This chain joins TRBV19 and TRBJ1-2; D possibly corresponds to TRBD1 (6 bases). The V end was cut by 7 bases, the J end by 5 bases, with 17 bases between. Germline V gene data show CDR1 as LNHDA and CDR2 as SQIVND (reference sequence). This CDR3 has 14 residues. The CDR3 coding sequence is TGTGCCAGTACATTGGGGGCAATGGGATATGGCTACACCTTC. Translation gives CASTLGAMGYGYTF.

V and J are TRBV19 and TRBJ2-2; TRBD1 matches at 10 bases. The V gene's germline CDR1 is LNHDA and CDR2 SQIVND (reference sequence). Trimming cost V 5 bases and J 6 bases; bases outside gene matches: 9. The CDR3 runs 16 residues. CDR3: CASSHPGQGSAGELFF. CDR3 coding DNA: TGTGCCAGTAGTCACCCGGGACAGGGGTCGGCCGGGGAGCTGTTTTTT. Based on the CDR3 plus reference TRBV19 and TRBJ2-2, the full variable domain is DGGITQSPKYLFRKEGQNVTLSCEQNLNHDAMYWYRQDPGQGLRLIYYSQIVNDFQKGDIAEGYSVSREKKESFPLTVTSAQKNPTAFYLCASSHPGQGSAGELFFGEGSRLTVL.

CDR3 residues: CASSRRGGAETQYF. The DNA of the CDR3 is TGTGCCAGCAGCCGACGGGGGGGCGCCGAGACCCAGTACTTC. V is TRBV7-2 and J is TRBJ2-5; 8 bases align to TRBD2. The CDR3 covers 14 residues. V lost 5 bases, J lost 5 bases, and 7 bases stayed unmatched. Germline V gene data show CDR1 as SGHTA and CDR2 as FQGNSA.

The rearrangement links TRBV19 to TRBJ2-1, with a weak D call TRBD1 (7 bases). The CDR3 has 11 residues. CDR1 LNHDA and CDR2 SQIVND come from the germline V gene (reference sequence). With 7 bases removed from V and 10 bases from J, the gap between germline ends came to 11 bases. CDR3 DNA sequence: TGTGCCAGTAAGGGGGGACAGGAGCAGTTCTTC. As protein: CASKGGQEQFF.

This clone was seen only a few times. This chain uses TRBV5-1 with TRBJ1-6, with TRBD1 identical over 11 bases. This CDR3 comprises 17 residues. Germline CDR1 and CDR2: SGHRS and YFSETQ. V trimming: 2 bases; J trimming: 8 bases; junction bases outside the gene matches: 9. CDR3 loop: CASSFLPMGQGDSPLHF. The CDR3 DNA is TGCGCCAGCAGCTTTCTTCCTATGGGACAGGGGGATTCACCCCTCCACTTT.

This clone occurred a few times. DNA for the CDR3: TGTGCCACCAGCAGAGGGAGACAGGGACCAGAGACCCAGTACTTC. Translation: CATSRGRQGPETQYF. The V gene is TRBV15, the J gene TRBJ2-5; 7 bases fit TRBD1. V dropped 1 base and J dropped 4; count of bases not matched to a gene: 6. The V gene's germline CDR1 is LNHNV and CDR2 YYDKDF (reference sequence). The CDR3 totals 15 residues.

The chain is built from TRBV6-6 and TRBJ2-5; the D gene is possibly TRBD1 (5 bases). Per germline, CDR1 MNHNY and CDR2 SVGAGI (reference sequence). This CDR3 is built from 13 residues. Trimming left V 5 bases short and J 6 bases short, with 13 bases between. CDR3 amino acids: CASSQDSRKTQYF. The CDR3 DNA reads TGTGCCAGCAGTCAAGACAGTCGGAAGACCCAGTACTTC.

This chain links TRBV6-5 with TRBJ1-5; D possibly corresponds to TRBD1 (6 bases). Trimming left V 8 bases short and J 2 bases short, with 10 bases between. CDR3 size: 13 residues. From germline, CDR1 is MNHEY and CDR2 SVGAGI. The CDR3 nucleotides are TGTGCCAGCCGGGGGGCGGGCAATCAGCCCCAGCATTTT. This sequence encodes CASRGAGNQPQHF.